This T cell receptor (beta chain) was recovered during a study of shared clonotypes between healthy human individuals. Across the study: CD4 naive and CD4 memory each took three plates per donor, while CD8 naive took two and CD8 memory one.

Sorted-subset replicate PCRs used 200 ng of genomic DNA. This amount corresponded to 25,000 to 30,000 T cell genomes. Clones were sequenced by immunoSEQ multiplex PCR, and TCRdb holds only the in-frame ones, with some missing. The data contain 1,500,000 or so clones, around 98.5% of them singletons. Worth noting for this clone: Its target is not known.

From germline, CDR1 is SGHRS and CDR2 YFSETQ. This CDR3 has 13 amino acids. Trimming pared 4 bases from V and 3 bases from J, leaving 11 bases between. Overall study results and limits: Non-shared clonotypes had lower generation probabilities than clonotypes shared by all four sorted-subset donors.

The chain employs TRBV5-1 and TRBJ2-7; tentative D call: TRBD1 (6 bases). The receptor was derived from a young man in good health. Sequencing was performed on naive CD4+ T cells sorted from blood. Indicated subset: CD45RA+ positively selected. This CDR3 reads CASSTLQGYEQYF. The CDR3 bases are TGCGCCAGCAGCACGCTACAGGGCTACGAGCAGTACTTC.